The entry below describes one T cell receptor beta chain. Antigen: not known. TCRdb called the reads again in MiXCR, with one record for every CDR3 protein. The sample includes about 110,000 distinct CDR3 sequences, 25% to 30% of them seen just once. The data were taken from a study of T cell repertoires in cytomegalovirus infection. Study background: CMV infection together with matching HLA type was indicated by public TCR beta signatures.

V lost 7 bases, J lost 5 bases, and 7 bases stayed unmatched. The CDR3 loop spans 13 amino acids. Germline CDR1 SQVTM, CDR2 ANQGSEA. The receptor comes from a human donor in good health (CMV status not recorded). Some clones in this sample may be carry-over from other donors' samples. Sequencing used CD8+ T cells from cultured PBMCs, obtained from culture after CMV antigen stimulation. V usage is TRBV29-1 and J usage is TRBJ2-1; TRBD2 aligns across 8 bases. The DNA of the CDR3 is TGCAGCGGAGACGCGGGGGGTAACAATGAGCAGTTCTTC. Protein product: CSGDAGGNNEQFF.